The 3 T cell receptor beta chains below all came from one sample that was sequenced in a study of blood T cell repertoires in COVID-19. This table comes from immunoSEQ multiplex PCR, and its TCRdb copy is limited to in-frame clones, with some not included. The sample shows 200,000 or so clones, 86% of them seen only once. What was sequenced was peripheral blood. The source is a woman in her 70s with acute or convalescent COVID-19.

V usage is TRBV19 and J usage is TRBJ2-2; tentative D call: TRBD2 (5 bases). CDR3 length: 17 amino acids. CDR1 and CDR2 (germline): LNHDA, SQIVND (reference sequence). Trimming shortened V by 6 bases and J by 4 bases, and 21 bases separated the two germline ends. CDR3 in DNA: TGTGCCAGTAGGGCGGGCAGCCCTCCCCGGGGCACCGGGGAGCTGTTTTTT. It is translated as CASRAGSPPRGTGELFF.

Only a few counts were recorded for this clone. Other DNA sequences from this sample encode an identical CDR3 as well. The chain links TRBV7-2 to TRBJ2-7, with a possible D match to TRBD1 (6 bases). Deletions cut 2 bases from V and 1 base from J, with 9 bases between. CDR3 length: 14 residues. In germline, CDR1 is SGHTA, CDR2 FQGNSA. CDR3 in DNA: TGTGCCAGCAGCTTACAACAGGGATCCTACGAGCAGTACTTC. The encoded protein is CASSLQQGSYEQYF.

This clone was counted a few times. The rearrangement uses TRBV19 and TRBJ1-6, with D perhaps matching TRBD1 (6 bases). CDR3 length: 12 residues. Trimming shortened V by 3 bases and J by 10 bases, and 7 bases separated the two germline ends. Per germline, CDR1 LNHDA and CDR2 SQIVND (reference sequence). The CDR3 loop reads CASSIGGSPLHF. As DNA, the CDR3 is TGTGCCAGTAGTATTGGGGGCTCACCCCTCCACTTT.